This TCR beta chain was observed in a study of T cell responses to AZD1222 COVID-19 vaccine. Study as a whole: Second doses were pooled across both intervals (about 4 or about 12 weeks).

V was shortened by 3 bases and J by 1 base, with 16 bases between the two germline ends. The CDR3 spans 16 residues. Germline V gene lookup returns CDR1 DFQATT and CDR2 SNEGSKA (reference sequence). Data came from immunoSEQ multiplex PCR; TCRdb stores just in-frame clones and leaves some out. The repertoire holds over 70,000 clones, with approximately 91% as singletons. The starting material was peripheral blood, obtained on day 0 of AZD1222 vaccination. The chain couples TRBV20-1 to TRBJ1-5; D may be TRBD1 (5 bases). The clonotype originates from an adult in good health. The CDR3 DNA is TGCAGTGCTAGTTCGGCAGGGAGACGCAGCAATCAGCCCCAGCATTTT. Translated: CSASSAGRRSNQPQHF.